This TCR beta chain was profiled in a study of response to subunit inactivated influenza vaccine. General study findings and limits: There was a suggestion from the authors that each seasonal influenza vaccination recruits few new T cells.

This clonotype was detected many times. Its antigen is currently unknown. This CDR3 region has 15 residues. Per germline, CDR1 SGHKS and CDR2 YYEKEE (reference sequence). V lost 0 bases to trimming and J lost 1 base, with 10 bases between them. TCRdb re-called the RT-PCR reads through MiXCR, storing one row per CDR3 protein. The sample comprises around 600,000 distinct CDR3 sequences, 11% of which are singletons, and approximately 11% rests with the top ten. The sample also formed part of further work on T cells expressing NK-cell markers. As that report states: As the method of synthesis, 5'RACE template switching with UMIs yielded TCR beta cDNA.

The sequences come from PBMCs from blood, collected on the day of vaccination. The source is a middle-aged man who received an inactivated influenza vaccine. The chain employs TRBV5-5 and TRBJ2-5; D gene ambiguous. The CDR3 nucleotides read TGTGCCAGCAGCTTGGCCAGGACCGCCCAAGAGACCCAGTACTTC. This translates into CASSLARTAQETQYF.